Following are 17 T cell receptor beta chains from one sample sequenced in a study of blood T cell repertoires in COVID-19. Profiled with immunoSEQ multiplex PCR; TCRdb holds only in-frame clones, not every one. Altogether tens of thousands of clones are present, about 87% being singletons, with the ten largest covering roughly 4.3%. Sequenced material: peripheral blood. The receptors stem from a man aged 35 to 55 with COVID-19, enrolled during active disease.

V is TRBV24-1 and J is TRBJ2-5; perhaps TRBD2 as D (8 bases). The germline V gene encodes CDR1 KGHDR and CDR2 SFDVKD. The CDR3 has 18 residues. Trimming stripped 4 bases from V and 6 bases from J, with 26 bases between. Here the CDR3 DNA reads TGTGCCACCAGTGACCCCGTCGGGGGGGCAGGGGGACAGCAGACCCAGTACTTC. Protein sequence: CATSDPVGGAGGQQTQYF.

This clone was observed a single time. The chain uses TRBV10-2 and TRBJ1-1; D is possibly TRBD1 (6 bases). CDR1 WSHSY and CDR2 SAAADI come from the germline V gene. The CDR3 runs to 15 residues. V lost 3 bases to trimming and J lost 2 bases, with 13 bases between them. This CDR3 reads CASSEADRVNTEAFF. The CDR3 DNA follows: TGCGCCAGCAGTGAAGCGGACAGAGTAAACACTGAAGCTTTCTTT.

The chain employs TRBV7-2 and TRBJ2-7; 8 bases agree with TRBD1. The CDR3 is 13 amino acids. Germline loops: CDR1 SGHTA, CDR2 FQGNSA. The J segment lost 3 bases and the V segment lost 5 bases, leaving 3 bases of the junction unmatched. The CDR3 loop reads CASSKGQVYEQYF. For the CDR3, the DNA is TGTGCCAGCAGCAAGGGACAGGTCTACGAGCAGTACTTC.

The sample holds one count of this clone. The V call is TRBV24-1, the J call TRBJ2-2; D is unresolved. This CDR3 comprises 14 residues. Trimming removed 7 bases from V and 5 bases from J, with 13 bases in between. Germline V gene lookup returns CDR1 KGHDR and CDR2 SFDVKD. CDR3 residues: CATRSGAGTGELFF. For the CDR3, the DNA is TGTGCCACCAGGTCCGGAGCTGGGACCGGGGAGCTGTTTTTT.

The genes are TRBV5-1 and TRBJ2-7; D possibly corresponds to TRBD1 (6 bases). This CDR3 has 15 residues. The germline V and J ends were trimmed by 0 bases and 6 bases, with 16 bases remaining between them. The germline V gene has CDR1 SGHRS and CDR2 YFSETQ. The CDR3 is CASSLAGTWEREQYF. The CDR3 coding sequence is TGCGCCAGCAGCTTGGCCGGGACATGGGAACGCGAGCAGTACTTC.

This clone was recorded only once. This chain connects TRBV4-2 to TRBJ1-5; TRBD1 is a possible D gene (5 bases). V lost 5 bases to trimming and J lost 0 bases, with 26 bases between them. The CDR3 loop spans 20 amino acids. CDR1 and CDR2 from the germline V gene are LGHNA and YNFKEQ. The CDR3 loop reads CASSTTPTSRDSVSNQPQHF. CDR3 DNA: TGTGCCAGCAGCACGACACCAACTTCCAGGGACTCGGTTAGCAATCAGCCCCAGCATTTT.

J is TRBJ2-1 and V is TRBV2; 7 bases map to TRBD1. The CDR3 spans 14 residues. The germline V gene encodes CDR1 SNHLY and CDR2 FYNNEI. The V and J ends lost 4 bases and 4 bases, in that order; junction bases with no gene match: 4. The CDR3 sequence is CASSVNRGYNEQFF. The CDR3 DNA reads as TGTGCCAGCAGTGTAAACAGGGGTTACAATGAGCAGTTCTTC.

The chain joins TRBV19 to TRBJ2-3; 11 positions match TRBD2. The germline V gene encodes CDR1 LNHDA and CDR2 SQIVND (reference sequence). V trimming: 7 bases; J trimming: 1 base; junction bases outside the gene matches: 16. CDR3 length: 19 amino acids. Written as DNA, the CDR3 is TGTGCCAGTACCCCTGGATGGCTAGCGGGAGGATGGGGCACAGATACGCAGTATTTT. Translating gives CASTPGWLAGGWGTDTQYF.

This chain links TRBV11-2 with TRBJ2-3; 9 bases agree with TRBD2. The junction had 7 bases not matched to a gene; V was cut back by 5 bases and J by 4 bases. This CDR3 region has 15 residues. In germline, CDR1 is SGHAT, CDR2 FQNNGV. As DNA, the CDR3 is TGTGCCAGCAGCCATCTAGCGGGAAGGGCAGATACGCAGTATTTT. It yields the protein CASSHLAGRADTQYF. Full variable domain (remainder filled in from reference TRBV11-2 and TRBJ2-3): EAGVAQSPRYKIIEKRQSVAFWCNPISGHATLYWYQQILGQGPKLLIQFQNNGVVDDSQLPKDRFSAERLKGVDSTLKIQPAKLEDSAVYLCASSHLAGRADTQYFGPGTRLTVL.

The chain employs TRBV11-3 and TRBJ1-4; 7 bases fit TRBD1. The V segment lost 5 bases and the J segment 0 bases; nucleotides outside the gene matches: 3. CDR3 size: 15 residues. The germline CDR1 and CDR2 sequences are SGHNT and YENEEA. The CDR3 bases are TGTGCCAGCAGCCTAGGGGGCGCAACTAATGAAAAACTGTTTTTT. It translates to CASSLGGATNEKLFF.

V gene TRBV11-3 combines with J gene TRBJ1-1, with TRBD1 identical over 10 bases. The germline V gene has CDR1 SGHNT and CDR2 YENEEA. Trimming at V came to 5 bases and at J to 0 bases, leaving 9 bases not matched to a gene. The CDR3 spans 17 residues. CDR3 nucleotide sequence: TGTGCCAGCAGCCCTCGGACAGGGGGGGGGATGAACACTGAAGCTTTCTTT. Amino acid sequence: CASSPRTGGGMNTEAFF.

The rearrangement joins TRBV19 to TRBJ1-4; D remains ambiguous. V was pared by 6 bases and J by 4 bases, with 15 bases between. Germline-derived CDR1 and CDR2 are LNHDA and SQIVND (reference sequence). CDR3 length: 15 residues. Written as DNA, the CDR3 is TGTGCCAGTAGGACCAACCCGGGGAATAATGAAAAACTGTTTTTT. It translates to CASRTNPGNNEKLFF.

This chain links TRBV13 with TRBJ2-2, with TRBD1 as a possible D gene (6 bases). Trimming stripped 1 base from V and 6 bases from J, with 15 bases between. Germline V gene sequence: CDR1 PRHDT, CDR2 FYEKMQ (reference sequence). The CDR3 consists of 16 residues. The CDR3 DNA reads as TGTGCCAGCAGCTTAGTGGGGGCCGGGCGAGCCGGGGAGCTGTTTTTT. Residues: CASSLVGAGRAGELFF.

V usage is TRBV2 and J usage is TRBJ1-1; 8 bases match TRBD1. The V gene end was trimmed by 4 bases and the J gene end by 4 bases; junction bases not matched to a gene: 5. Germline V CDR1 and CDR2: SNHLY, FYNNEI. The CDR3 has 14 amino acids. CDR3 amino acids: CASSVGQGSTEAFF. CDR3 coding DNA: TGTGCCAGCAGTGTAGGACAGGGATCCACTGAAGCTTTCTTT.

The chain combines TRBV6-1 with TRBJ1-2; D not certain. The V end was cut by 0 bases, the J end by 3 bases, with 5 bases between. CDR1 is MNHNS, CDR2 SASEGT, per germline. The CDR3 covers 13 residues. The CDR3 loop is CASSEAQDYGYTF. CDR3 sequence (DNA): TGTGCCAGCAGTGAAGCACAAGACTATGGCTACACCTTC.

This chain joins TRBV3-1 (or the pseudogene TRBV3-2) and TRBJ1-4; the match to TRBD1 covers 8 bases. CDR3 length equals 15 residues. Germline V gene sequence: CDR1 LGHDT, CDR2 YNNKEL (reference sequence). J lost 10 bases, V lost 4 bases, and 11 bases had no gene match. The CDR3 sequence is CASSPRGLDRGKLFF. Here the CDR3 DNA reads TGTGCCAGCAGCCCCAGGGGGCTGGATCGCGGAAAACTGTTTTTT.

The gene calls are TRBV30 and TRBJ1-5, with D perhaps matching TRBD1 (6 bases). The CDR3 consists of 13 residues. Germline V gene lookup returns CDR1 GTSNPN and CDR2 SVGIG (reference sequence). Trimming removed 4 bases at V and 4 bases at J, with 11 bases between. CDR3 sequence: CAWTGEGNQPQHF. The CDR3 nucleotides are TGTGCCTGGACAGGGGAGGGAAATCAGCCCCAGCATTTT. Full variable domain (rest looked up from reference TRBV30 and TRBJ1-5): SQTIHQWPATLVQPVGSPLSLECTVEGTSNPNLYWYRQAAGRGLQLLFYSVGIGQISSEVPQNLSASRPQDRQFILSSKKLLLSDSGFYLCAWTGEGNQPQHFGDGTRLSIL.